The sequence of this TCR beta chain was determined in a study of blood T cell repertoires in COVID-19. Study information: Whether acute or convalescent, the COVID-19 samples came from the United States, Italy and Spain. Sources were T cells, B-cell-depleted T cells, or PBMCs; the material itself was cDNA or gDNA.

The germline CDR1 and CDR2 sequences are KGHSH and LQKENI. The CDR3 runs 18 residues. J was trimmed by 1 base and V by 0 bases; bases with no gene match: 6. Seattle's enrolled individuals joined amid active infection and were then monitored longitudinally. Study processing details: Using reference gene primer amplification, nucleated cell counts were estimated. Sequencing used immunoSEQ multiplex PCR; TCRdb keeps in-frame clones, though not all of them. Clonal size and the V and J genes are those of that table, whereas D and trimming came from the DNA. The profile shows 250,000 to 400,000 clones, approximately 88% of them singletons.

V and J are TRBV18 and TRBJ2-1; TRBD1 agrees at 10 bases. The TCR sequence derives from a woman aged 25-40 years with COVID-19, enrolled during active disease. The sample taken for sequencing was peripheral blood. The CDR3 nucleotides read TGTGCCAGCTCACCACCGACGGGGACAGGGGAATCCTACAATGAGCAGTTCTTC. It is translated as CASSPPTGTGESYNEQFF.